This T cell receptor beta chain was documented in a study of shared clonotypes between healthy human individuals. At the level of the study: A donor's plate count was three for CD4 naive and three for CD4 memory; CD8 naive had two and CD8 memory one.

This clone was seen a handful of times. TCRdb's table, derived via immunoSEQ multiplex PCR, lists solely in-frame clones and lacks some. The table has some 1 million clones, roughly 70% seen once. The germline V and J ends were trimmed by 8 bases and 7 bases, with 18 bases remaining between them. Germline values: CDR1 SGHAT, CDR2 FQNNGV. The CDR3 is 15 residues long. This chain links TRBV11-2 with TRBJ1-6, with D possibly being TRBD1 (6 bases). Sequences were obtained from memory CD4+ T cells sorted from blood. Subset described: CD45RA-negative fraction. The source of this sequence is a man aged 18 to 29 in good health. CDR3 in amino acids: CASGPAGGANSPLHF. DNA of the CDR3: TGTGCCAGCGGGCCGGCTGGGGGCGCAAATTCACCCCTCCACTTT.